This TCR beta chain emerged from a study of technical replicates of blood from a few donors. Assay used: immunoSEQ multiplex PCR; TCRdb lists only in-frame clones, some missing. The sample carries tens of thousands of clones, around 94% recorded once. V dropped 4 bases and J dropped 3; count of bases not matched to a gene: 3. CDR3 size: 15 residues. Germline CDR1 and CDR2: LGHNA and YSLEER. This chain connects TRBV4-3 to TRBJ2-1, with 10 bases identical to TRBD2. Sequencing used T cells isolated from PBMCs. The TCR was taken from a human donor in good health. The CDR3 DNA reads as TGCGCCAGCAGCCCCCGGACTAGCGGCTACAATGAGCAGTTCTTC. It codes for CASSPRTSGYNEQFF.